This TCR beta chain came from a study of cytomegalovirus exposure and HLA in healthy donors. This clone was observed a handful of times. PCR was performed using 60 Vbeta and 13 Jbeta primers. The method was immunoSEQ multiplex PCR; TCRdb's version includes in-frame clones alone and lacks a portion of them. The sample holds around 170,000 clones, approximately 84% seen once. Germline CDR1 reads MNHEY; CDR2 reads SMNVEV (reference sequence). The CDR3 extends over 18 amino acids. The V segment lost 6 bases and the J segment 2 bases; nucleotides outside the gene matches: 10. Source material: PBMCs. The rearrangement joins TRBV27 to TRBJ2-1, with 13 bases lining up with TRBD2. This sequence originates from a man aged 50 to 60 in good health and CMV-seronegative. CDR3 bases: TGTGCCAGCAGATGGACTAGCGGGGGTCCCCGGACCTACAATGAGCAGTTCTTC. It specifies CASRWTSGGPRTYNEQFF.